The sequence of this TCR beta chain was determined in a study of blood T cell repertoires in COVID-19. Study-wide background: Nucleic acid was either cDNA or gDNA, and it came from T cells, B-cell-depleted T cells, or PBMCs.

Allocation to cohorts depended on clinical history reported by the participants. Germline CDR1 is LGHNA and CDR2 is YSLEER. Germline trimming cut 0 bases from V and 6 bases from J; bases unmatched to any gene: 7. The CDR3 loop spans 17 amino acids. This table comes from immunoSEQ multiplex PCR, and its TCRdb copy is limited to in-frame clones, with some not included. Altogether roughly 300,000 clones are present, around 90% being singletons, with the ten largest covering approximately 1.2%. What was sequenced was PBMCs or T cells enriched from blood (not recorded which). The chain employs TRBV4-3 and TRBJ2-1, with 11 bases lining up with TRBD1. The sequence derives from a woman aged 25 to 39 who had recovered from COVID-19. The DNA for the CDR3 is TGCGCCAGCAGCCAAGATGGGGTGGGACAGGGGGGCAATGAGCAGTTCTTC. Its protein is CASSQDGVGQGGNEQFF.